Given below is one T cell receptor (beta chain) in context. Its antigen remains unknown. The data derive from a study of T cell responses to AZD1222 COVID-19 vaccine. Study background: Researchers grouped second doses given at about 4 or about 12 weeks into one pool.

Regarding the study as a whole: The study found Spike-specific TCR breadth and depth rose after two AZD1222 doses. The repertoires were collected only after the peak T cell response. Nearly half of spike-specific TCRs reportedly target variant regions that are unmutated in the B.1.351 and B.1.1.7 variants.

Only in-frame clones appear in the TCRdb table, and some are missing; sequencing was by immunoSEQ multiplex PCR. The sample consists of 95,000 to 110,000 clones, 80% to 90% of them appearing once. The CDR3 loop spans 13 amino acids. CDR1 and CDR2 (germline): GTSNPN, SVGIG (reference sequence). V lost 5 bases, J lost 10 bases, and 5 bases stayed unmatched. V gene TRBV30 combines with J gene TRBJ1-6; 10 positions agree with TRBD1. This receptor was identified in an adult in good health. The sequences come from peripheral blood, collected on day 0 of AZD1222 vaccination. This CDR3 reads CAWGTGADSPLHF. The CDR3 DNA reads TGTGCCTGGGGGACAGGGGCTGACTCACCCCTCCACTTT.